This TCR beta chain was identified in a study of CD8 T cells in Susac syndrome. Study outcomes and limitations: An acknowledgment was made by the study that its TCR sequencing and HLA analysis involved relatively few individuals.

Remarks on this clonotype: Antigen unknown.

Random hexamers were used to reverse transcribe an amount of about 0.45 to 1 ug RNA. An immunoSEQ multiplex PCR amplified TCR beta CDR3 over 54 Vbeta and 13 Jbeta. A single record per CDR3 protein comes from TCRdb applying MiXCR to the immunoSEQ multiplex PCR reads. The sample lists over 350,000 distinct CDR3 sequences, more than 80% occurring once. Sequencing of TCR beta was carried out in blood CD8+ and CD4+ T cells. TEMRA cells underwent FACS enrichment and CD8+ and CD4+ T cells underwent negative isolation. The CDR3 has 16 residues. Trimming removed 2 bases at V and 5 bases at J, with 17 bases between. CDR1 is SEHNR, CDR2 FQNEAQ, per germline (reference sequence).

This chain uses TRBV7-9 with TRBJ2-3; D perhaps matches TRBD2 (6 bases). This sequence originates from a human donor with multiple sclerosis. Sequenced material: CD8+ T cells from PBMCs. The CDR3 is CASSLIGLASGDTQYF. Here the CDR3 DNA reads TGTGCCAGCAGCTTAATCGGGCTAGCGAGTGGAGATACGCAGTATTTT.